This entry describes one T cell receptor (beta chain). There is no known antigen for this receptor. Within one base of it there is no much larger clone, and no base qualities were kept. Collaborating institutions collected whole blood in K2EDTA tubes following their own protocols. Collaborator samples were shipped for TCRbeta analysis as frozen whole blood, isolated PBMCs, or DNA extracted from either sample type. The immunoSEQ Assay, a bias-controlled multiplex PCR, was used to amplify TCRbeta CDR3 regions from genomic DNA. The authors processed their data as follows. Nucleated cell counts per sample were estimated from amplification of reference gene primers within the assay. Sequence reads were collapsed and filtered to measure the absolute abundance of every unique TCRbeta CDR3 rearrangement. For each sample, productive Simpson clonality was calculated as the square root of Simpson's diversity index over productive rearrangements. Not all clones reach the TCRdb copy of this immuneACCESS table, which keeps in-frame sequences only. Checked studies attribute under half of the gap to unresolved V genes and leave the rest unexplained. V and J calls and clone size are copied from that table; D and trimming were computed from the DNA. The sample table contains around 97,000 clones; only one count was recorded for approximately 87% of them. The top ten constitute 15% to 19% of the sample.

The data belong to a study of blood T cell repertoires in COVID-19 (dated by TCRdb to the early 2020s). Notes on the research overall: Collaborator samples came from the United States, Italy and Spain and covered acute and convalescent phases of COVID-19. The prospective study material was composed of cDNA or gDNA derived from T cells, B-cell-depleted T cells, or PBMCs. Subjects who had been exposed to COVID-19, were actively infected with it, or had recovered from it provided the deeply sampled blood TCRbeta repertoires that made up the dataset. The repertoires were released in a freely available public database intended as a resource for research on the immune response to SARS-CoV-2. The samples were drawn from the first 160 participants of the ongoing ImmuneRACE study and from about 1,200 subjects provided by 6 global collaborators. A de-identified subject ID, COVID-19 status, age in years and sex were almost always included in the sample metadata. HLA class I and class II types, where available, came from metadata supplied by the sample provider rather than from assay-based typing.

The germline V gene sets CDR1 to SGDLS and CDR2 to YYNGEE. There are 13 amino acids in the CDR3, from cysteine to phenylalanine inclusive. Left in the record is the CDR3 DNA by itself, 39 bases read in frame from the first base. Trimming at the junction amounts to 0 bases on V and 6 bases on J, and the germline ends lie 9 bases apart. What the work shows at the level of the full study, not this receptor alone: How much clinical and demographic metadata was included differed by source and by participant, and the metadata was provided uncurated.

The rearranged chain carries TRBV9 and TRBJ1-2, with an unclear D gene assignment. The TCR comes from a human donor in a cohort sampled during active COVID-19. The sample consisted of peripheral blood. The CDR3 is CASSVVSGNGYTF. In nucleotides, the sequence is TGTGCCAGCAGCGTAGTTTCCGGGAATGGCTACACCTTC.